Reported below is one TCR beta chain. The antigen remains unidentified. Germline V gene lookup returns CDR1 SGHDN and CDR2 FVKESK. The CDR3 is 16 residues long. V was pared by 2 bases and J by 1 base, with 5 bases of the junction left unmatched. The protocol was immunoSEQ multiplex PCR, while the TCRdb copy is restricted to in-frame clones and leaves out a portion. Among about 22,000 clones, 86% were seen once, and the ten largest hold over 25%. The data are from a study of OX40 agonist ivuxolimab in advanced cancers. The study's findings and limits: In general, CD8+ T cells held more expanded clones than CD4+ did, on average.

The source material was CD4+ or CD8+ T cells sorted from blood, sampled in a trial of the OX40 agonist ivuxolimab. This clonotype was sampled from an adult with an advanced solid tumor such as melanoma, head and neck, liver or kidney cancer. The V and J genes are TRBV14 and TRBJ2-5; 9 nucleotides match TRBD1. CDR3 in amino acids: CASSQLQGAAQETQYF. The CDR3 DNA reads TGTGCCAGCAGCCAACTACAGGGGGCTGCCCAAGAGACCCAGTACTTC.